The 13 T cell receptor beta chains given below trace back to one sample, sequenced in a study of CD8+CD57+ T cells in acquired aplastic anemia. For CDR3 and TCR beta VDJ profiling, genomic DNA was the template used. TCRdb ran MiXCR on the reads and lists one entry per CDR3 protein. The sample yields 250,000 to 350,000 distinct CDR3 sequences, around three fifths seen once. The specimen sequenced was sorted CD4+, CD8+, or CD8+CD57+ T cells (not recorded which) from PBMCs. These receptors were obtained from a human donor with severe aplastic anemia or a healthy control (not recorded which).

The rearrangement joins TRBV7-9 to TRBJ2-2, with TRBD1 identical over 10 bases. Trimming at V came to 1 base and at J to 4 bases, leaving 6 bases not matched to a gene. The CDR3 is 17 amino acids. Germline V gene lookup returns CDR1 SEHNR and CDR2 FQNEAQ (reference sequence). The CDR3 loop reads CASSLVTGGLGTGELFF. In DNA form, the CDR3 reads TGTGCCAGCAGCTTAGTGACAGGGGGCTTGGGCACCGGGGAGCTGTTTTTT.

The chain couples TRBV7-2 to TRBJ1-3; D unresolved. V lost 4 bases and J 0 bases, leaving 7 bases between the germline ends. CDR1 SGHTA and CDR2 FQGNSA come from the germline V gene. This CDR3 is 14 amino acids long. The CDR3 DNA sequence: TGTGCCAGCAGCTCGGGCCACTCTGGAAACACCATATATTTT. Residues: CASSSGHSGNTIYF.

For this clonotype: The junction departs from germline at one end; a sequencing error may be responsible. The chain carries TRBV6-6 and TRBJ1-1, with D hard to call. Per germline, CDR1 MNHNY and CDR2 SVGAGI (reference sequence). The CDR3 runs to 14 residues. CDR3 DNA sequence: TGTGTCAGCAGTTTTACGGCGGCGGGCACTGAAGCTTTCTTT. This gives the protein CVSSFTAAGTEAFF.

V gene TRBV10-3 combines with J gene TRBJ1-1, with TRBD1 matching 7 bases. From germline, CDR1 is ENHRY and CDR2 SYGVKD. Germline trimming cut 6 bases from V and 8 bases from J; bases unmatched to any gene: 9. The CDR3 loop spans 13 amino acids. In DNA, the CDR3 is TGTGCCATCAGACGGGACAGCGACCTAGAAGCTTTCTTT. Translating it yields CAIRRDSDLEAFF.

Remarks on this clonotype: The conserved closing phenylalanine or tryptophan is absent in this CDR3, likely reflecting a read error. It is unclear where the CDR3 begins or ends on the DNA, so no DNA is shown, and the CDR3 is as TCRdb lists it. The chain couples TRBV5-1 to TRBJ1-6. With termini counted, the CDR3 has 9 amino acids. Germline V gene data show CDR1 as SGHRS and CDR2 as YFSETQ. The CDR3 here is CASSLPTSG.

This clonotype occurred a few times. V usage is TRBV7-9 and J usage is TRBJ2-5; 14 positions agree with TRBD2. Germline lookup yields CDR1 SEHNR and CDR2 FQNEAQ (reference sequence). The CDR3 runs 14 residues. J was trimmed by 9 bases and V by 5 bases; bases with no gene match: 5. CDR3: CASSPGTSGSAQYF. CDR3 sequence (DNA): TGTGCCAGCAGCCCAGGGACTAGCGGGAGCGCCCAGTACTTC. Looking up the rest from reference TRBV7-9 and TRBJ2-5 gives the full variable domain: DTGVSQNPRHKITKRGQNVTFRCDPISEHNRLYWYRQTLGQGPEFLTYFQNEAQLEKSRLLSDRFSAERPKGSFSTLEIQRTEQGDSAMYLCASSPGTSGSAQYFGPGTRLLVL.

A single count supports this clonotype. The CDR3 region is CAISEKGLAKGGETQYF. CDR3 coding DNA: TGTGCCATCAGTGAAAAGGGACTAGCGAAAGGCGGGGAGACCCAGTACTTC. V usage is TRBV10-3 and J usage is TRBJ2-5, with 10 bases fitting TRBD2. V lost 3 bases and J lost 5; bases outside the gene matches: 12. CDR3 length: 17 amino acids. Germline lookup yields CDR1 ENHRY and CDR2 SYGVKD.

This clonotype has at least ten counts. This rearrangement joins TRBV19 to TRBJ2-1; D perhaps matches TRBD1 (5 bases). The CDR3 contains 19 residues. V dropped 4 bases and J dropped 9 bases, with 31 bases sitting between them. The germline V gene has CDR1 LNHDA and CDR2 SQIVND (reference sequence). DNA for the CDR3: TGTGCCAGTAGTACCCCGCGGTCCCGGGCGGACAAGGCCCTTGGTGAGCAGTTCTTC. This gives the protein CASSTPRSRADKALGEQFF.

The chain's CDR3 is CASSRTGQTGELFF. The DNA for the CDR3 is TGTGCCAGCAGCCGTACAGGGCAAACCGGGGAGCTGTTTTTT. The chain carries TRBV7-9 and TRBJ2-2; a possible D gene is TRBD1 (6 bases). Looked up from germline, CDR1 is SEHNR and CDR2 is FQNEAQ (reference sequence). The CDR3 runs 14 residues. V lost 5 bases to trimming and J lost 5 bases, with 12 bases between them.

This clonotype was picked up many times. The chain combines TRBV20-1 with TRBJ2-3; 9 positions agree with TRBD2. The CDR3 totals 19 residues. Germline CDR1 is DFQATT and CDR2 is SNEGSKA (reference sequence). J gave up 6 bases and V 5 bases, and 24 bases lay outside the gene matches. In DNA form, the CDR3 reads TGCAGTGCTTGGAGGCGCGGGGGGGCCGTATCCAGCCTAGCCGATACGCAGTATTTT. Translated: CSAWRRGGAVSSLADTQYF.

This clonotype was detected many times. CDR3 sequence (DNA): TGTGCCAGCAGCTTAGACGGTACAACTAATGAAAAACTGTTTTTT. It encodes CASSLDGTTNEKLFF. This chain uses TRBV7-9 with TRBJ1-4; D uncertain. Germline V gene sequence: CDR1 SEHNR, CDR2 FQNEAQ (reference sequence). V was shortened by 1 base and J by 0 bases, with 6 bases between the two germline ends. CDR3 length: 15 residues.

With regard to this clonotype: The junction departs from germline at one end; a sequencing error may be responsible. CDR3 sequence: CSANPGLASSYEQCF. For the CDR3, the DNA is TGCAGTGCTAATCCGGGACTAGCGAGCTCCTACGAGCAGTGCTTC. The chain employs TRBV20-1 and TRBJ2-7, with 10 bases lining up with TRBD2. The germline CDR1 and CDR2 sequences are DFQATT and SNEGSKA (reference sequence). The length of the CDR3 is 15 residues.

V and J are TRBV7-8 and TRBJ2-7; TRBD1 aligns across 10 bases. The CDR3 loop spans 15 amino acids. Per germline, CDR1 SGHVS and CDR2 FQNEAQ. J was trimmed by 3 bases and V by 5 bases; bases with no gene match: 7. CDR3 in amino acids: CASSGWTGGGYEQYF. The CDR3 nucleotides read TGTGCCAGCAGCGGCTGGACAGGGGGTGGCTACGAGCAGTACTTC.